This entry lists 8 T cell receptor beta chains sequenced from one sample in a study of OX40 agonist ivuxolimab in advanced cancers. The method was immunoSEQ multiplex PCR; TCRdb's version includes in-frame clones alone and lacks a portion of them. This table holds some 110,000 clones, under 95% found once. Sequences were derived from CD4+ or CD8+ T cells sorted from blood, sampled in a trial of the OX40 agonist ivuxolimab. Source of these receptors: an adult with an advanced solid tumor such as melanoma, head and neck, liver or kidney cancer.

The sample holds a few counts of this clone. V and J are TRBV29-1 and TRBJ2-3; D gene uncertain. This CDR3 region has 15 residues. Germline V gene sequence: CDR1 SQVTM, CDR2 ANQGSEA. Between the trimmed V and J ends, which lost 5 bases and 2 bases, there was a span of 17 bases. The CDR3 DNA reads TGCAGCGTTCAACCGGGCCAAGGAAACACAGATACGCAGTATTTT. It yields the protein CSVQPGQGNTDTQYF.

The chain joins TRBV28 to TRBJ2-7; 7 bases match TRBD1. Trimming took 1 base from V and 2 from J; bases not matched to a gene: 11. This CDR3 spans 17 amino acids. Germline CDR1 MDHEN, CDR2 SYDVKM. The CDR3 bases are TGTGCCAGCAGTTTATTCCCTTTCCGGGACAGAACCTACGAGCAGTACTTC. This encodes CASSLFPFRDRTYEQYF.

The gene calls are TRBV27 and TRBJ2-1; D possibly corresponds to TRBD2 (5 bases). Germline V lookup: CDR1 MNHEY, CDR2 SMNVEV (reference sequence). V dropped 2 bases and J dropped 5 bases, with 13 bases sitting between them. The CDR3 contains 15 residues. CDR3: CASSLPAVGNNEQFF. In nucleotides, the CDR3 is TGTGCCAGCAGTTTACCGGCTGTCGGGAACAATGAGCAGTTCTTC.

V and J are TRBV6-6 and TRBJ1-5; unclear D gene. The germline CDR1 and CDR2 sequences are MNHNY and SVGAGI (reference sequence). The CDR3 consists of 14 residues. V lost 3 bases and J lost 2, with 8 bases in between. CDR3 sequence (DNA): TGTGCCAGCAGTTATCTCTTTGGCAATCAGCCCCAGCATTTT. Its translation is CASSYLFGNQPQHF.

This CDR3 reads CASIRQGGNIQYF. Here the CDR3 DNA reads TGTGCCAGCATCCGACAGGGGGGAAACATTCAGTACTTC. The genes are TRBV5-6 and TRBJ2-4, with 9 bases matching TRBD1. CDR3 length: 13 amino acids. CDR1 SGHDT and CDR2 YYEEEE come from the germline V gene. J was trimmed by 6 bases and V by 6 bases; bases with no gene match: 4.

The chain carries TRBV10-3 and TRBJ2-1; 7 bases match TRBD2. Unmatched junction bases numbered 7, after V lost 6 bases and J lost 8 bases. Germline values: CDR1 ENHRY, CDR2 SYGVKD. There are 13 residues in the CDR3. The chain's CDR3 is CAIRSVSGDEQFF. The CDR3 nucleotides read TGTGCCATCAGGAGCGTAAGCGGGGATGAGCAGTTCTTC.

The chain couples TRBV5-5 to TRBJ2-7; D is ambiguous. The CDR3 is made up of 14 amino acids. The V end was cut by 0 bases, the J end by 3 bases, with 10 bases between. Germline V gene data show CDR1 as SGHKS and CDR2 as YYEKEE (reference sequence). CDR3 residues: CASSLDSGFYEQYF. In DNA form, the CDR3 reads TGTGCCAGCAGCTTGGATTCGGGTTTCTACGAGCAGTACTTC. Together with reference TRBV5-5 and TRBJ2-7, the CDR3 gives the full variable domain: DAGVTQSPTHLIKTRGQQVTLRCSPISGHKSVSWYQQVLGQGPQFIFQYYEKEERGRGNFPDRFSARQFPNYSSELNVNALLLGDSALYLCASSLDSGFYEQYFGPGTRLTVT.

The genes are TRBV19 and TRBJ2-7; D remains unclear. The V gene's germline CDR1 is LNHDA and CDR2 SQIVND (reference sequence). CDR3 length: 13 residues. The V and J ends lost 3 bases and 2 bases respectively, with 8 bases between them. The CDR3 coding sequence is TGTGCCAGTAGTATCGACATAACCTACGAGCAGTACTTC. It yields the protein CASSIDITYEQYF.